This TCR beta chain comes out of a study of regulatory T cells in long-lasting Graves disease. Study outcomes and limitations: Favoring TRBV28, TRBJ1-2 and TRBJ2-5 was a feature seen in persistent disease.

The ends were cut back, 4 bases at V and 4 bases at J, with 4 bases in the middle. Germline lookup yields CDR1 LNHNV and CDR2 YYDKDF (reference sequence). The CDR3 is 12 amino acids. With iRepertoire HTBI primers and Arm-PCR of CDR3 regions, TCR beta libraries were built. Using its own MiXCR run on the multiplex PCR reads, TCRdb lists one record per CDR3 protein. The repertoire holds about 470,000 distinct CDR3 sequences, with around 21% as singletons. Time point noted: persistent/refractory GD, antithyroid drugs over 5 years with positive TRAb. Construction of the TCR library relied on RNA isolated from PBMCs. This clonotype was found a few times. What it binds is not known.

The TCR originated in a female donor with Graves disease. This chain uses TRBV15 with TRBJ2-2; D is unclear. This sample comprised peripheral blood mononuclear cells (PBMCs), obtained when the disease was refractory, from a patient treated with antithyroid drugs. DNA for the CDR3: TGTGCCACCAGCATTCTCACCGGGGAGCTGTTTTTT. Protein: CATSILTGELFF.